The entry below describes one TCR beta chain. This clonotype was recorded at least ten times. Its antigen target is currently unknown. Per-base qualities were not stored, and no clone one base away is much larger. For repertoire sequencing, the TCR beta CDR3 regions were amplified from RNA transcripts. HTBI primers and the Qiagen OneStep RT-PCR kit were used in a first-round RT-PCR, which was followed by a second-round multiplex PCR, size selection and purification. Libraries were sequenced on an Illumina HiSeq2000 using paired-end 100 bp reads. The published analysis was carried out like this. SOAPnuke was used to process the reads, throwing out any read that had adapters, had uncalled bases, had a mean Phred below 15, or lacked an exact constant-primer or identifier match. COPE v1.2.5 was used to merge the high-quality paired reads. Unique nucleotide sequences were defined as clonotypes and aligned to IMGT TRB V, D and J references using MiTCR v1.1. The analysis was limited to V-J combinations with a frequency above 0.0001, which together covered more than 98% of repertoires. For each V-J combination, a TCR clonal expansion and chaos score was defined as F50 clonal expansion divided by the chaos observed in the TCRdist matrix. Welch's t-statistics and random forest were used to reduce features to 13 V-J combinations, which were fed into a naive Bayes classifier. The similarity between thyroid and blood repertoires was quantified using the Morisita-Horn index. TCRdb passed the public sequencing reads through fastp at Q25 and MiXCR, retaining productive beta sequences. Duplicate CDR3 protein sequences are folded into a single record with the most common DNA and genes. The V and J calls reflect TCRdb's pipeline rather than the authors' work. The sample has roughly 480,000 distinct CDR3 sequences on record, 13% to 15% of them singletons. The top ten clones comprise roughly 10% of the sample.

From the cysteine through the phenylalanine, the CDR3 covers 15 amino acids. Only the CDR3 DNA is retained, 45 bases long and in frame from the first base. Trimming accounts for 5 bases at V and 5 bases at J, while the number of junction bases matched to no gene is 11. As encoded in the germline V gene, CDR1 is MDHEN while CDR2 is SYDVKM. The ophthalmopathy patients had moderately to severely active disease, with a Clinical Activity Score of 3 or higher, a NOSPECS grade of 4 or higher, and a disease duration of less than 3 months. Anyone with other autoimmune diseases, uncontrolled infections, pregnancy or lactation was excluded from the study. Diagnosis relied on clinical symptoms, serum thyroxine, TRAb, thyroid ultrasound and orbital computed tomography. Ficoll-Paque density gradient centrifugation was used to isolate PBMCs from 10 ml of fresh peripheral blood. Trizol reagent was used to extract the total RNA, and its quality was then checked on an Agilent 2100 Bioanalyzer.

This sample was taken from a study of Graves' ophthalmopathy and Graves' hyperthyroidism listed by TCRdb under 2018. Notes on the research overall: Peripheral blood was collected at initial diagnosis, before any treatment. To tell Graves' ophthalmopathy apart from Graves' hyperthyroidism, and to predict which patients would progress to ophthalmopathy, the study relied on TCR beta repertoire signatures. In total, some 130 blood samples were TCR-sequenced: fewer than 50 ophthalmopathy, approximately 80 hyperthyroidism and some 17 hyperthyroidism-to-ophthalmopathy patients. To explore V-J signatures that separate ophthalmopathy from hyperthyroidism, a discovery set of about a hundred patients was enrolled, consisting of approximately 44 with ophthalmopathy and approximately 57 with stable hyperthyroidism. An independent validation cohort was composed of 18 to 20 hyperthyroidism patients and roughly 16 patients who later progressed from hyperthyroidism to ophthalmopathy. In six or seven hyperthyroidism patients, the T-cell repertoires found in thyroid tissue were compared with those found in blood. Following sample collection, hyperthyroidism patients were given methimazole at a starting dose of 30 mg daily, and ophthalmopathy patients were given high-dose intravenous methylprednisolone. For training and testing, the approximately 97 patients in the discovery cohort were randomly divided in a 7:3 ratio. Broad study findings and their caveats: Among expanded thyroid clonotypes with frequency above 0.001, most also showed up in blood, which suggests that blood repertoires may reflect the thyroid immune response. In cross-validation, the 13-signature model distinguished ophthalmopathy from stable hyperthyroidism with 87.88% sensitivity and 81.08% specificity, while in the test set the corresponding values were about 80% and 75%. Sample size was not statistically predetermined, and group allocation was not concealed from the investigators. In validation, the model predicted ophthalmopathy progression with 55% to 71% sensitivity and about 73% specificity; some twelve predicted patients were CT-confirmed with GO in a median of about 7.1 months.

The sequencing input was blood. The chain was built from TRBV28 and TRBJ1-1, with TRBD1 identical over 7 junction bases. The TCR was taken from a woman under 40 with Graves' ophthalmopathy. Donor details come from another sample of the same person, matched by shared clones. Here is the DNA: TGTGCCAGCAGTACCCCACTACAGGGGTTAACTGAAGCTTTCTTT. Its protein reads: CASSTPLQGLTEAFF.